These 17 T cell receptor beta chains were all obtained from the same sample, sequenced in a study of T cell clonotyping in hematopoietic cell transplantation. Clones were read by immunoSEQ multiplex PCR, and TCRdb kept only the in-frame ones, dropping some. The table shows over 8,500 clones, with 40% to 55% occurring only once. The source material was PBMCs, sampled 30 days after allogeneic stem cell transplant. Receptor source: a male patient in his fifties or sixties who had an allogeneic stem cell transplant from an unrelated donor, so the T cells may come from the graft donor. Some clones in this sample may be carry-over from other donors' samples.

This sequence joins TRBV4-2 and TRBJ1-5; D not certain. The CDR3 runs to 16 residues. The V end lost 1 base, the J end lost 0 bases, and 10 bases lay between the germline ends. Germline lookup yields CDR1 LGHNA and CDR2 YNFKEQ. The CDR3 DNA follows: TGTGCCAGCAGCCAAGGTCGGTTCAATAGCAATCAGCCCCAGCATTTT. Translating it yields CASSQGRFNSNQPQHF.

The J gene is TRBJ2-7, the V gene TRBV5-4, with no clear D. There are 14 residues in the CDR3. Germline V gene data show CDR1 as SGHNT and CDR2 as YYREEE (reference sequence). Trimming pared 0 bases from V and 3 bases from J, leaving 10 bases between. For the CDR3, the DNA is TGTGCCAGCAGCTTGGGGGGAATTCACTACGAGCAGTACTTC. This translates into CASSLGGIHYEQYF.

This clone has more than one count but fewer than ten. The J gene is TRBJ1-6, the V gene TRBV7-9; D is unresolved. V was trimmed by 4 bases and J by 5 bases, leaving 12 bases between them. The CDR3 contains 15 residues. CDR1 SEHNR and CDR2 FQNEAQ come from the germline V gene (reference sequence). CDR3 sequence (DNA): TGTGCCAGCAGCTCGCCGCGCCTGGATAATTCACCCCTCCACTTT. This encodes CASSSPRLDNSPLHF.

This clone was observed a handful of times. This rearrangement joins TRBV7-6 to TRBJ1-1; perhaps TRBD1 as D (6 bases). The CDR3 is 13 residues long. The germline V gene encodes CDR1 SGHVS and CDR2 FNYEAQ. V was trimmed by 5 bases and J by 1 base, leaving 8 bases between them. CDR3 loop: CASSLGQNTEAFF. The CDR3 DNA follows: TGTGCCAGCAGCCTGGGACAGAACACTGAAGCTTTCTTT.

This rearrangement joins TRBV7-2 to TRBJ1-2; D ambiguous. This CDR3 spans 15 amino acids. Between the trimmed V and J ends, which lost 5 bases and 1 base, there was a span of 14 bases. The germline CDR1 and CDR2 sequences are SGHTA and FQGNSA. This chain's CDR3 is CASSQAASSNYGYTF. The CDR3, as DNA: TGTGCCAGCAGCCAAGCCGCGTCCAGTAACTATGGCTACACCTTC. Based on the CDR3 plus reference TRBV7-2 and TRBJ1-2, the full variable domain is GAGVSQSPSNKVTEKGKDVELRCDPISGHTALYWYRQSLGQGLEFLIYFQGNSAPDKSGLPSDRFSAERTGGSVSTLTIQRTQQEDSAVYLCASSQAASSNYGYTFGSGTRLTVV.

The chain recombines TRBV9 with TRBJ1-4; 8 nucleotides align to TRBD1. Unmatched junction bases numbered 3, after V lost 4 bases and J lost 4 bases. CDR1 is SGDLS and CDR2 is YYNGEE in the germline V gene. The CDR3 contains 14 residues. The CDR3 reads CASSPTGDNEKLFF. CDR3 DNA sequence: TGTGCCAGCAGCCCGACAGGGGATAATGAAAAACTGTTTTTT.

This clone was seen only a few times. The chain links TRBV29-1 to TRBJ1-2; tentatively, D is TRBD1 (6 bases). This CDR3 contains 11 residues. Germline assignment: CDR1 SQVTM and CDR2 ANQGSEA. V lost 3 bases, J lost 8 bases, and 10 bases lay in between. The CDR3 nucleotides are TGCAGCGTTGAGGGGGGGCTCGGCTACACCTTC. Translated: CSVEGGLGYTF.

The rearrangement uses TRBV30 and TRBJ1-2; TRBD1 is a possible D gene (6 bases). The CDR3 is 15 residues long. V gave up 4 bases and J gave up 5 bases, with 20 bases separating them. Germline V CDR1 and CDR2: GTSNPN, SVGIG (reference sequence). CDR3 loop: CAWTYAGAGAYGYTF. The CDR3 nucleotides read TGTGCCTGGACTTACGCAGGGGCAGGGGCGTATGGCTACACCTTC.

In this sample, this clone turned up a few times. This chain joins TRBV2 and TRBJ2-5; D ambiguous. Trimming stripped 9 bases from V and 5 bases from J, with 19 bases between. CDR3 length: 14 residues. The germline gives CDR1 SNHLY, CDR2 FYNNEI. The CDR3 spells CASKFTVVDETQYF. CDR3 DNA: TGTGCCAGTAAGTTTACTGTCGTCGACGAGACCCAGTACTTC.

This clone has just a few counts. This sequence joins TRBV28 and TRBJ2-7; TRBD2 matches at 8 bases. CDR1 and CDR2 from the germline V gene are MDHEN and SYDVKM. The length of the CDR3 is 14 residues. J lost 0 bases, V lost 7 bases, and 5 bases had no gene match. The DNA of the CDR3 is TGTGCCAGCAAACCCGGGACTAGCTCCTACGAGCAGTACTTC. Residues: CASKPGTSSYEQYF.

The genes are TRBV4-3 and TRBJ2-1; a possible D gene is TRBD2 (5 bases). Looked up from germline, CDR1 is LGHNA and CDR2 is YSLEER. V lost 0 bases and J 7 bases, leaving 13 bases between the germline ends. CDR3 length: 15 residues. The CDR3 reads CASSQDVRERNEQFF. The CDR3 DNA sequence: TGCGCCAGCAGCCAAGATGTTCGGGAACGGAATGAGCAGTTCTTC.

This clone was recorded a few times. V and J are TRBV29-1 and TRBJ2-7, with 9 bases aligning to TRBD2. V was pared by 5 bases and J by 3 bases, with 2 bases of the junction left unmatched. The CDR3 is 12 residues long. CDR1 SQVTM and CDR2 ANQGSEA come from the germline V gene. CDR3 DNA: TGCAGCGTTCTAGCGGGAAACTACGAGCAGTACTTC. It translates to CSVLAGNYEQYF.

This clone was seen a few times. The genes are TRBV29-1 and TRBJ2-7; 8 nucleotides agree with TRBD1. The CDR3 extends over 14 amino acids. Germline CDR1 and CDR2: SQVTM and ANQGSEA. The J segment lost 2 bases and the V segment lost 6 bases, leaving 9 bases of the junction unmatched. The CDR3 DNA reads TGCAGCGTGAGGGCGACAGGGGCAACCTACGAGCAGTACTTC. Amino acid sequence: CSVRATGATYEQYF.

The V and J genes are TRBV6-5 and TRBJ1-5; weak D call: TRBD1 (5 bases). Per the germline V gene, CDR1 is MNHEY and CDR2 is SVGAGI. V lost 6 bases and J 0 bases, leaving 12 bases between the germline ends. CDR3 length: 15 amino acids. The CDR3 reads CASSRDSYSNQPQHF. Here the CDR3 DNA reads TGTGCCAGCAGCCGCGACAGTTATAGCAATCAGCCCCAGCATTTT.

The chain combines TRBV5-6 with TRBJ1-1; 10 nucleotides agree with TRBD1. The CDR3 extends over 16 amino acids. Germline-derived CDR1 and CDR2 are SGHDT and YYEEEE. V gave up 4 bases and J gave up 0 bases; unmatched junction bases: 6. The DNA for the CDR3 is TGTGCCAGCAGCCCAAGGACAGGGGGGATGAACACTGAAGCTTTCTTT. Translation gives CASSPRTGGMNTEAFF.

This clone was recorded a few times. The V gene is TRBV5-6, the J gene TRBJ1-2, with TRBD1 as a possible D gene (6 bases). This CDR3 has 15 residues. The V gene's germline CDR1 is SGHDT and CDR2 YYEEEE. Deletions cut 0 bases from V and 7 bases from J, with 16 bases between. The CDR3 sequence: CASSLGERGIVGYTF. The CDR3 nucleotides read TGTGCCAGCAGCTTGGGGGAAAGGGGGATCGTTGGCTACACCTTC.

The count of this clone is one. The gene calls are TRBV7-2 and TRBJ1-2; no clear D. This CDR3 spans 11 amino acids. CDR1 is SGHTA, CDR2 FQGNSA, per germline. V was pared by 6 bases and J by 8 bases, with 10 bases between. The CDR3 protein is CASRSTRGYTF. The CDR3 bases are TGTGCCAGCAGGTCGACCCGAGGCTACACCTTC.